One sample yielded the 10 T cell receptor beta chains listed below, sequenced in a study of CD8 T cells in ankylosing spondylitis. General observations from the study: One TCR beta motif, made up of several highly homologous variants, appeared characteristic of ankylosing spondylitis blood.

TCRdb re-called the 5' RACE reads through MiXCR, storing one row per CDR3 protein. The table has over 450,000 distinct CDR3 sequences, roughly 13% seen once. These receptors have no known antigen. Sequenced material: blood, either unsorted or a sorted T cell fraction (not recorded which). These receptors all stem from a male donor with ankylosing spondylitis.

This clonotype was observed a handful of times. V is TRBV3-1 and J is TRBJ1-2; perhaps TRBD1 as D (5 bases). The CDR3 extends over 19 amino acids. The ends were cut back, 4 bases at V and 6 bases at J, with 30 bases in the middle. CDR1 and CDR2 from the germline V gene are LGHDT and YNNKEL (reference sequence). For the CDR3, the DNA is TGTGCCAGCAGCCCGCAGGGCGGGACTAAGGGAGATCGGCTTAATGGCTACACCTTC. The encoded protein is CASSPQGGTKGDRLNGYTF.

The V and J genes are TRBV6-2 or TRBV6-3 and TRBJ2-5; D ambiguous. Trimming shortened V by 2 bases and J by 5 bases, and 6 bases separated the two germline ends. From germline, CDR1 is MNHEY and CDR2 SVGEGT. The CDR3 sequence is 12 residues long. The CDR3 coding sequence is TGTGCCAGCAGTTACCTACACGAGACCCAGTACTTC. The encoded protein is CASSYLHETQYF.

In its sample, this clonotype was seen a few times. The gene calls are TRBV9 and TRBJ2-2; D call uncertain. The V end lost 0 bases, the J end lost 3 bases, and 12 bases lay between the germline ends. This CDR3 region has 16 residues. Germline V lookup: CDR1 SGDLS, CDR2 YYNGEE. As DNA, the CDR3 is TGTGCCAGCAGCGTAGCTGGGGTAGGAGACACCGGGGAGCTGTTTTTT. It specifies CASSVAGVGDTGELFF. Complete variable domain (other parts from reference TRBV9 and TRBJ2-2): DSGVTQTPKHLITATGQRVTLRCSPRSGDLSVYWYQQSLDQGLQFLIQYYNGEERAKGNILERFSAQQFPDLHSELNLSSLELGDSALYFCASSVAGVGDTGELFFGEGSRLTVL.

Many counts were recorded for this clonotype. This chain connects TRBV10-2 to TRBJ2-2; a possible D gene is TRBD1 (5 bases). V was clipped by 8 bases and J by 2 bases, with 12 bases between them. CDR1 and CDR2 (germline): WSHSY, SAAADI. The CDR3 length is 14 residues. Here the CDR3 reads CASRQGLNTGELFF. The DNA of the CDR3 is TGCGCCAGCCGCCAGGGCCTAAACACCGGGGAGCTGTTTTTT.

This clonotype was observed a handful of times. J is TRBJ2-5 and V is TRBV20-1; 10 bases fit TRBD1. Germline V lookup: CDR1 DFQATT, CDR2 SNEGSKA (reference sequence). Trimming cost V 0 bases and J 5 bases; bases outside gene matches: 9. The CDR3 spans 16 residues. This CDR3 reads CSARDGETGGGETQYF. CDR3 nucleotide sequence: TGCAGTGCTAGAGATGGGGAGACAGGGGGCGGGGAGACCCAGTACTTC.

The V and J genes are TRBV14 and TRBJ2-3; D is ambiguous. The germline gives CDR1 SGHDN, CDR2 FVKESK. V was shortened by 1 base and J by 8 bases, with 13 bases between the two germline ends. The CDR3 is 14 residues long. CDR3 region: CASSQGVDFGTQYF. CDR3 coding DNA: TGTGCCAGCAGCCAAGGCGTGGATTTTGGTACGCAGTATTTT.

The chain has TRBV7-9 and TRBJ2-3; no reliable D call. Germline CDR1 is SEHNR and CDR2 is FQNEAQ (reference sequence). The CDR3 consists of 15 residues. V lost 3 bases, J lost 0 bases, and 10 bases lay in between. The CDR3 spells CASSFVSPSTDTQYF. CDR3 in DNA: TGTGCCAGCAGCTTTGTCTCCCCTAGCACAGATACGCAGTATTTT.

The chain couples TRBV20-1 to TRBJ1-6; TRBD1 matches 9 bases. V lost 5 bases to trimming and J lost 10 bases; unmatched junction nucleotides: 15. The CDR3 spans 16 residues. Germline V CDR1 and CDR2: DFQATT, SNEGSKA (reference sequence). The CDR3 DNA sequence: TGCAGTGCTCTCCGGGACAGGGAAAAGGATCGATCACCCCTCCACTTT. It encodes CSALRDREKDRSPLHF.

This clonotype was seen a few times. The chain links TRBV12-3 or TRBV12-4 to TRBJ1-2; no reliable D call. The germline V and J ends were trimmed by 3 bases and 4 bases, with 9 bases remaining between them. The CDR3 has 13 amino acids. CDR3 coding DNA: TGTGCCAGCAGTTTGAACGAGGCCTATGGCTACACCTTC. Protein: CASSLNEAYGYTF.

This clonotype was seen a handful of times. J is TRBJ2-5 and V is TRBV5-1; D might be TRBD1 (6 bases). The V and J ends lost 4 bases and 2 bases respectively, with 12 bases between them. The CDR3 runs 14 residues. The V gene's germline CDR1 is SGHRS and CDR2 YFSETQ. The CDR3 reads CASSPGTKQETQYF. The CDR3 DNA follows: TGCGCCAGCAGCCCAGGGACAAAGCAAGAGACCCAGTACTTC.